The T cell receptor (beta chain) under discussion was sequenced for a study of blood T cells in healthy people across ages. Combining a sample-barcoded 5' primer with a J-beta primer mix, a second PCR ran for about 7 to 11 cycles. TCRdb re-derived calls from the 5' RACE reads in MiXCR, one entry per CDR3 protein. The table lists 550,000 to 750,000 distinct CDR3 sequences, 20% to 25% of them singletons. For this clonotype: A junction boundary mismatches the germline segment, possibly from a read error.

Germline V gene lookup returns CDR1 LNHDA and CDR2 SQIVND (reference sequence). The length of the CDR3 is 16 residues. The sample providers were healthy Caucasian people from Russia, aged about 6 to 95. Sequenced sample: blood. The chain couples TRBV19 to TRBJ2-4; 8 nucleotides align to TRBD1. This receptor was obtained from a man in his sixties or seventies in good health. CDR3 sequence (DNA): TGTGCCAGTAGATCACAATCGCAGGGGGCCAAAAACATTCAGTCCTTC. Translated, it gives CASRSQSQGAKNIQSF.